This TCR beta chain was sequenced for a study of blood T cell repertoires in COVID-19. Across the study: Donors in the United States, Italy and Spain gave samples during acute or convalescent COVID-19. The cDNA or gDNA used as material had been derived from T cells, B-cell-depleted T cells, or PBMCs.

Per the authors' pipeline: For nucleated cells, counts were estimated from reference gene primer amplification. Method: immunoSEQ multiplex PCR; TCRdb's copy keeps in-frame clones and lacks some. The DNA gave D and trimming, while V, J and clone size come from that table. Among about 210,000 clones listed, over 75% were seen once. V was trimmed by 0 bases and J by 2 bases, leaving 9 bases between them. Germline V lookup: CDR1 SGDLS, CDR2 YYNGEE. The CDR3 length is 15 residues. The chain links TRBV9 to TRBJ2-4; D ambiguous. Sequenced material: peripheral blood. This sequence was found in a woman aged 40-49 years with acute or convalescent COVID-19. CDR3 nucleotide sequence: TGTGCCAGCAGCGTAGATTACTCTACCAAAAACATTCAGTACTTC. This encodes CASSVDYSTKNIQYF.